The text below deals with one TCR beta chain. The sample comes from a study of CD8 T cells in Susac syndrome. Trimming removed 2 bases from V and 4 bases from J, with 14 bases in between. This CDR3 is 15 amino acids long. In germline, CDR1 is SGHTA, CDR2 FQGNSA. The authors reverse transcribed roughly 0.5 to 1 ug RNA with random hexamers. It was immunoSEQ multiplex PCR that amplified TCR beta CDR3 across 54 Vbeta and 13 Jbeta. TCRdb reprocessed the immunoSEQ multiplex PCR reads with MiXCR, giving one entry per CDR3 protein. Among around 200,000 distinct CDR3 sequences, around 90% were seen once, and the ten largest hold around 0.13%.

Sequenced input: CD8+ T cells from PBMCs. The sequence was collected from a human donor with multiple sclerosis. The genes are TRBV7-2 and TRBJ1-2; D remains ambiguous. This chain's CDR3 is CASSLHVPRLYGYTF. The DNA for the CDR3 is TGTGCCAGCAGCTTACACGTCCCTCGTCTCTATGGCTACACCTTC.